The clone carrying this TCR beta chain has just a few counts. Its antigen is undetermined. This sample stems from a study of beta chain features in type 1 diabetes. Trimming pared 4 bases from V and 5 bases from J, leaving 9 bases between. CDR3 length: 12 amino acids. The V gene's germline CDR1 is SGDLS and CDR2 YYNGEE. Naive, central memory, regulatory and stem cell-like memory cells within the CD4+ compartment were sorted using CD45RO/CCR7/CD25/CD127/CD95/CD27. Each population that was sorted was more than 95% pure. Broader study findings: Moderate but significant shortening of TCRB CDR3s was recorded in all four CD4+ subsets from Type 1 diabetes patients. In the patient group, naive, central memory and Treg TCRB repertoires seemed more alike than in the healthy donor group. PCR could preferentially amplify shorter templates, alike in patients and controls.

The entirety of the isolated RNA underwent reverse transcription, so expressed TCRB transcripts were sequenced. Clones were read by immunoSEQ multiplex PCR, and TCRdb kept only the in-frame ones, dropping some. The table shows 250,000 or so clones, with around 14% occurring only once. The origin of this receptor is a young man with type 1 diabetes. Source material: naive CD4+ T cells from blood. The rearrangement uses TRBV9 and TRBJ2-5; D may be TRBD2 (6 bases). The CDR3 loop reads CASSSGLETQYF. The CDR3 nucleotides are TGTGCCAGCAGCTCGGGACTGGAGACCCAGTACTTC.